These 32 T cell receptor beta chains share one sample of origin, sequenced in a study of blood T cell repertoires in COVID-19. Measured with immunoSEQ multiplex PCR; TCRdb has only the in-frame clones, and not every one. The repertoire holds about 340,000 clones, with roughly 90% as singletons. Material: peripheral blood. Source of these receptors: an older woman with COVID-19, enrolled during active disease.

V is TRBV11-2 and J is TRBJ2-5, with 9 bases identical to TRBD2. With V trimmed by 5 bases and J by 1 base, 8 bases remained unmatched. The CDR3 is 16 residues long. Germline assignment: CDR1 SGHAT and CDR2 FQNNGV. CDR3 amino acids: CASSLGKRGVQETQYF. The DNA of the CDR3 is TGTGCCAGCAGCCTCGGGAAGCGGGGGGTCCAAGAGACCCAGTACTTC.

This sequence joins TRBV7-2 and TRBJ1-1; D may be TRBD1 (6 bases). V lost 9 bases and J lost 5, with 13 bases in between. The CDR3 has 12 amino acids. CDR1 is SGHTA, CDR2 FQGNSA, per germline. CDR3 DNA sequence: TGTGCCAGGAAAAGGGGGGGAACTGAAGCTTTCTTT. Amino acids: CARKRGGTEAFF. Variable domain in full (rest from reference TRBV7-2 and TRBJ1-1): GAGVSQSPSNKVTEKGKDVELRCDPISGHTALYWYRQSLGQGLEFLIYFQGNSAPDKSGLPSDRFSAERTGGSVSTLTIQRTQQEDSAVYLCARKRGGTEAFFGQGTRLTVV.

The gene calls are TRBV11-2 and TRBJ1-2; perhaps TRBD1 as D (6 bases). The CDR3 contains 15 residues. Germline loops: CDR1 SGHAT, CDR2 FQNNGV. Trimming shortened V by 2 bases and J by 5 bases, and 15 bases separated the two germline ends. The CDR3 DNA is TGTGCCAGCAGCTTACAACAGGGTACGGGGTATGGCTACACCTTC. This codes for CASSLQQGTGYGYTF. Full variable domain (remainder filled in from reference TRBV11-2 and TRBJ1-2): EAGVAQSPRYKIIEKRQSVAFWCNPISGHATLYWYQQILGQGPKLLIQFQNNGVVDDSQLPKDRFSAERLKGVDSTLKIQPAKLEDSAVYLCASSLQQGTGYGYTFGSGTRLTVV.

This chain uses TRBV6-5 with TRBJ1-6; possibly TRBD1 for D (6 bases). Germline V gene lookup returns CDR1 MNHEY and CDR2 SVGAGI. V gave up 6 bases and J gave up 11 bases, with 17 bases separating them. This CDR3 region has 14 residues. The CDR3 reads CASSKTGNGAPLHF. The CDR3 DNA follows: TGTGCCAGCAGCAAAACAGGGAACGGCGCACCCCTCCACTTT.

The J gene is TRBJ2-5, the V gene TRBV10-3; TRBD2 agrees at 7 bases. The CDR3 contains 17 residues. Germline lookup yields CDR1 ENHRY and CDR2 SYGVKD. Losses at the gene ends were 0 bases for V and 2 bases for J; bases not matched to a gene: 9. The CDR3 region is CAISESTIRRGQETQYF. In DNA form, the CDR3 reads TGTGCCATCAGTGAGTCGACTATTCGGCGGGGGCAAGAGACCCAGTACTTC.

This clone has a single count. V is TRBV18 and J is TRBJ1-6; D gene unclear. In germline, CDR1 is KGHSH, CDR2 LQKENI. V was pared by 2 bases and J by 6 bases, with 20 bases between. This CDR3 comprises 18 residues. The CDR3 loop is CASSPNPAYYIGNSPLHF. The CDR3, as DNA: TGTGCCAGCTCACCAAATCCGGCCTACTATATCGGTAATTCACCCCTCCACTTT.

This chain uses TRBV18 with TRBJ2-2; perhaps TRBD2 as D (6 bases). This CDR3 is 15 amino acids long. The V gene's germline CDR1 is KGHSH and CDR2 LQKENI. Trimming shortened V by 2 bases and J by 5 bases, and 12 bases separated the two germline ends. The CDR3 region has the DNA TGTGCCAGCTCACCAGGGCAACGGGGGACCGGGGAGCTGTTTTTT. Amino acids: CASSPGQRGTGELFF.

The chain uses TRBV6-5 and TRBJ1-1; 10 positions agree with TRBD1. The CDR3 is made up of 14 amino acids. Germline V lookup: CDR1 MNHEY, CDR2 SVGAGI. Trimming cost V 0 bases and J 9 bases; bases outside gene matches: 4. The chain's CDR3 is CASSYSRTGGKAFF. The CDR3 region has the DNA TGTGCCAGCAGTTACTCCCGGACAGGGGGTAAAGCTTTCTTT.

Here the CDR3 DNA reads TGTGCCAGCGTGCGGGCTGGGAACACTGAAGCTTTCTTT. It is translated as CASVRAGNTEAFF. The rearrangement links TRBV7-9 to TRBJ1-1; no definite D call. CDR3 length: 13 residues. The V gene lost 8 bases and the J gene lost 1 base, with 11 bases spanning the gap. Germline CDR1 SEHNR, CDR2 FQNEAQ (reference sequence). Full variable domain (remainder filled in from reference TRBV7-9 and TRBJ1-1): DTGVSQNPRHKITKRGQNVTFRCDPISEHNRLYWYRQTLGQGPEFLTYFQNEAQLEKSRLLSDRFSAERPKGSFSTLEIQRTEQGDSAMYLCASVRAGNTEAFFGQGTRLTVV.

Here the CDR3 reads CASMQGDTGELFF. The CDR3 DNA follows: TGCGCCAGCATGCAGGGTGACACCGGGGAGCTGTTTTTT. The chain is built from TRBV10-2 and TRBJ2-2; a possible D gene is TRBD1 (5 bases). The CDR3 extends over 13 amino acids. Looked up from germline, CDR1 is WSHSY and CDR2 is SAAADI. Between the trimmed V and J ends, which lost 7 bases and 3 bases, there was a span of 9 bases.

The chain is built from TRBV30 and TRBJ2-5; the D is unclear. Trimming removed 3 bases at V and 4 bases at J, with 24 bases between. From germline, CDR1 is GTSNPN and CDR2 SVGIG (reference sequence). CDR3 length: 17 residues. CDR3 sequence: CAWRPTEYRRRSETQYF. In DNA, the CDR3 is TGTGCCTGGAGACCCACAGAGTATAGAAGACGTTCAGAGACCCAGTACTTC.

This sequence joins TRBV4-1 and TRBJ1-5; D call uncertain. This CDR3 spans 18 amino acids. CDR1 and CDR2 (germline): MGHRA, YSYEKL. Trimming cost V 1 base and J 3 bases, with 19 bases left between them. This CDR3 is CASSQVRREKGYNQPQHF. In DNA, the CDR3 is TGCGCCAGCAGCCAAGTCCGGAGGGAAAAAGGTTACAATCAGCCCCAGCATTTT.

J is TRBJ2-2 and V is TRBV2; 7 nucleotides agree with TRBD2. Germline V lookup: CDR1 SNHLY, CDR2 FYNNEI. CDR3 length: 15 residues. The ends lost 8 bases at V and 0 bases at J; junction bases unmatched: 6. For the CDR3, the DNA is TGTGCCAGCGGGGGGAGGGCGACGAACACCGGGGAGCTGTTTTTT. It is translated as CASGGRATNTGELFF.

This clone was observed a single time. The chain joins TRBV7-3 to TRBJ2-7, with a weak D call TRBD2 (5 bases). Trimming took off 6 bases at V and 4 bases at J, with 16 bases between the two ends. Germline CDR1 is SGHTA and CDR2 is FQGTGA. This CDR3 contains 14 residues. Here the CDR3 DNA reads TGTGCCAGCAGTAGCACCCCCCTAGCATACGAGCAGTACTTC. Residues: CASSSTPLAYEQYF. The full variable domain, its missing parts supplied by reference TRBV7-3 and TRBJ2-7, is GAGVSQTPSNKVTEKGKYVELRCDPISGHTALYWYRQSLGQGPEFLIYFQGTGAADDSGLPNDRFFAVRPEGSVSTLKIQRTERGDSAVYLCASSSTPLAYEQYFGPGTRLTVT.

CDR3 sequence: CASSLEGGPGSPLHF. As DNA, the CDR3 is TGCGCCAGCAGCTTGGAGGGAGGTCCGGGCTCACCCCTCCACTTT. This chain uses TRBV5-1 with TRBJ1-6; D remains ambiguous. The germline V gene encodes CDR1 SGHRS and CDR2 YFSETQ. With 0 bases removed from V and 10 bases from J, the gap between germline ends came to 14 bases. The CDR3 runs to 15 residues.

The V gene is TRBV13, the J gene TRBJ1-2; 9 nucleotides align to TRBD1. CDR1 is PRHDT and CDR2 is FYEKMQ in the germline V gene (reference sequence). J gave up 6 bases and V 5 bases, and 4 bases lay outside the gene matches. CDR3 length equals 13 residues. The DNA of the CDR3 is TGTGCCAGCAGCCTCGGGACAGGGAATGGCTACACCTTC. Translating it yields CASSLGTGNGYTF. Full variable domain (rest looked up from reference TRBV13 and TRBJ1-2): AAGVIQSPRHLIKEKRETATLKCYPIPRHDTVYWYQQGPGQDPQFLISFYEKMQSDKGSIPDRFSAQQFSDYHSELNMSSLELGDSALYFCASSLGTGNGYTFGSGTRLTVV.

The rearrangement joins TRBV25-1 to TRBJ2-1, with 12 nucleotides matching TRBD2. This CDR3 spans 14 amino acids. V lost 8 bases, J lost 6 bases, and 5 bases stayed unmatched. CDR1 and CDR2 (germline): MGHDK, SYGVNS. The DNA for the CDR3 is TGTGCCAGCGGACTAGCGGGGAGGGGCAATGAGCAGTTCTTC. This translates into CASGLAGRGNEQFF.

The sample holds a few counts of this clone. The V call is TRBV29-1, the J call TRBJ1-2; D unresolved. Trimming removed 5 bases from V and 1 base from J, with 8 bases in between. This CDR3 has 12 amino acids. Per germline, CDR1 SQVTM and CDR2 ANQGSEA. The CDR3: CSVPGFNYGYTF. The CDR3 DNA reads TGCAGCGTTCCCGGGTTTAACTATGGCTACACCTTC.

The chain carries TRBV6-5 and TRBJ1-4, with a weak D call TRBD1 (6 bases). Trimming cost V 2 bases and J 0 bases, with 7 bases left between them. Germline CDR1 reads MNHEY; CDR2 reads SVGAGI. This CDR3 comprises 15 residues. Written as DNA, the CDR3 is TGTGCCAGCAGTTACAACAGGGCAACTAATGAAAAACTGTTTTTT. Translated, it gives CASSYNRATNEKLFF.

The genes are TRBV19 and TRBJ1-1, with 7 bases lining up with TRBD1. Trimming removed 4 bases from V and 1 base from J; junction bases left unmatched: 6. The CDR3 is made up of 15 amino acids. Germline assignment: CDR1 LNHDA and CDR2 SQIVND (reference sequence). CDR3 DNA: TGTGCCAGTAGTAGGGCACAGGGGAGGAACACTGAAGCTTTCTTT. It yields the protein CASSRAQGRNTEAFF.

The CDR3, as DNA: TGTGCCACCAGCGACGGTCGGGAGGGTACGCAGTATTTT. Its protein is CATSDGREGTQYF. The chain is built from TRBV24-1 and TRBJ2-3; 8 bases map to TRBD2. CDR3 length: 13 amino acids. V trimming: 7 bases; J trimming: 8 bases; junction bases outside the gene matches: 7. Germline CDR1 reads KGHDR; CDR2 reads SFDVKD.

The chain uses TRBV29-1 and TRBJ1-2; D remains unclear. V lost 3 bases to trimming and J lost 3 bases, with 8 bases between them. The CDR3 length is 12 residues. Germline values: CDR1 SQVTM, CDR2 ANQGSEA. The CDR3 nucleotides are TGCAGCGTTGACTCGGGGTACTATGGCTACACCTTC. Translating it yields CSVDSGYYGYTF.

The chain is built from TRBV5-1 and TRBJ2-7; tentatively, D is TRBD1 (5 bases). The V end lost 4 bases, the J end lost 3 bases, and 14 bases lay between the germline ends. The CDR3 contains 14 residues. Germline CDR1 reads SGHRS; CDR2 reads YFSETQ. CDR3 loop: CASSGDGRVYEQYF. CDR3 DNA: TGCGCCAGCAGCGGTGATGGCAGGGTCTACGAGCAGTACTTC.

V gene TRBV7-2 combines with J gene TRBJ2-1; the match to TRBD2 covers 7 bases. The CDR3 has 13 amino acids. Germline V CDR1 and CDR2: SGHTA, FQGNSA. V was pared by 5 bases and J by 7 bases, with 5 bases of the junction left unmatched. CDR3 bases: TGTGCCAGCAGCCCTATTAGCGGGAATGAGCAGTTCTTC. Protein sequence: CASSPISGNEQFF.

The V call is TRBV19, the J call TRBJ2-5; 11 bases are shared with TRBD2. Germline values: CDR1 LNHDA, CDR2 SQIVND (reference sequence). The CDR3 has 16 amino acids. Germline trimming cut 6 bases from V and 0 bases from J; bases unmatched to any gene: 6. The CDR3 DNA sequence: TGTGCCAGTAGACGAACTAGCGGGGGTTACCAAGAGACCCAGTACTTC. Translated: CASRRTSGGYQETQYF.

J is TRBJ1-6 and V is TRBV27, with TRBD1 matching over 9 bases. From germline, CDR1 is MNHEY and CDR2 SMNVEV (reference sequence). J lost 7 bases, V lost 7 bases, and 5 bases had no gene match. CDR3 length: 14 amino acids. CDR3 region: CASNVQGANSPLHF. CDR3 DNA: TGTGCCAGCAACGTACAGGGGGCAAATTCACCCCTCCACTTT.

This clone was seen more than once but under ten times. The chain has TRBV18 and TRBJ1-1, with D tentatively TRBD1 (5 bases). Germline CDR1 reads KGHSH; CDR2 reads LQKENI. V was trimmed by 10 bases and J by 5 bases, leaving 14 bases between them. The CDR3 consists of 12 residues. CDR3 coding DNA: TGTGCCACATCGACAGCTGTAACTGAAGCTTTCTTT. This codes for CATSTAVTEAFF. The complete variable domain, with remaining parts taken from reference TRBV18 and TRBJ1-1, reads NAGVMQNPRHLVRRRGQEARLRCSPMKGHSHVYWYRQLPEEGLKFMVYLQKENIIDESGMPKERFSAEFPKEGPSILRIQQVVRGDSAAYFCATSTAVTEAFFGQGTRLTVV.

CDR3 coding DNA: TGTGCCTGGAGTGATATCCCGGGACTAGGGACAGATACGCAGTATTTT. It specifies CAWSDIPGLGTDTQYF. V and J are TRBV30 and TRBJ2-3, with 8 bases identical to TRBD2. There are 16 residues in the CDR3. J gave up 3 bases and V 1 base, and 9 bases lay outside the gene matches. Looked up from germline, CDR1 is GTSNPN and CDR2 is SVGIG (reference sequence).

This sequence joins TRBV19 and TRBJ2-7, with 9 bases aligning to TRBD1. With V trimmed by 6 bases and J by 0 bases, 6 bases remained unmatched. CDR1 is LNHDA and CDR2 is SQIVND in the germline V gene (reference sequence). This CDR3 spans 15 amino acids. The CDR3 nucleotides read TGTGCCAGTAGCCCCGGGACAGGGAACTCCTACGAGCAGTACTTC. Its protein product is CASSPGTGNSYEQYF.

The chain employs TRBV7-2 and TRBJ2-1; 8 bases fit TRBD2. V dropped 0 bases and J dropped 4; count of bases not matched to a gene: 5. The CDR3 totals 16 residues. Germline-derived CDR1 and CDR2 are SGHTA and FQGNSA. CDR3 in amino acids: CASSLAVSGAYNEQFF. CDR3 nucleotide sequence: TGTGCCAGCAGCTTAGCCGTTAGCGGGGCTTACAATGAGCAGTTCTTC.

This clone was counted once. This chain links TRBV7-2 with TRBJ2-1; D possibly corresponds to TRBD2 (5 bases). Germline CDR1 SGHTA, CDR2 FQGNSA. V shed 2 bases and J shed 7 bases, with 12 bases lying between them. The CDR3 is made up of 14 amino acids. The CDR3 bases are TGTGCCAGCAGCTTATTTCCTTCGGGGAATGAGCAGTTCTTC. Its translation: CASSLFPSGNEQFF.

The chain joins TRBV11-3 to TRBJ2-5, with TRBD1 matching over 8 bases. V was clipped by 4 bases and J by 4 bases; unmatched bases: 5. Germline V CDR1 and CDR2: SGHNT, YENEEA. The CDR3 loop spans 14 amino acids. CDR3 DNA: TGTGCCAGCAGCTCCGACAGGGGAGGAGAGACCCAGTACTTC. Translating gives CASSSDRGGETQYF.